This is a list of T cell receptor beta chains from one sample in a study of beta chain features in type 1 diabetes. Generated by immunoSEQ multiplex PCR, the TCRdb table keeps only in-frame clones and is missing some. This sample has under 250,000 clones, with around an eighth found just once. The material sequenced was naive CD4+ T cells from blood. Every receptor here comes from a woman aged 40 to 50 in good health. CDR3s leave out the opening cysteine and the closing phenylalanine or tryptophan. D genes are given only for firm matches. For some rows the clone size is stated as once, few or many, or as a class when expanded; others skip it.

TRBV16	13	NA	NA	TRBJ1-4	ASSPRGDQNEKLF
TRBV18	12	NA	NA	TRBJ1-2	ASSPVAEIYGYT
TRBV2	11	TRBD1	NA	TRBJ2-5	ASSPTGTETQY
TRBV2	10	NA	NA	TRBJ2-3	ASRPNTDTQY
TRBV9	14	TRBD1	NA	TRBJ1-6	ASSVETGTGGSPLH
TRBV5-1	12	NA	NA	TRBJ2-3	ASQTGVSTDTQY
TRBV29-1	10	TRBD1	few	TRBJ2-5	SVRQGPETQY
TRBV6-5	13	TRBD2	few	TRBJ2-5	ASGRLAGYQETQY
TRBV7-6	14	TRBD1	NA	TRBJ2-4	ASSSWPGQGNNIQY
TRBV10-3	14	NA	NA	TRBJ1-2	AISDQVSRRLYGYT
TRBV5-1	12	NA	NA	TRBJ2-5	ASSLVTVQETQY
TRBV9	13	NA	few	TRBJ1-5	ASSVGWGERQPQH
TRBV7-6	13	NA	NA	TRBJ1-2	ASSPSTGSNSGYT
TRBV19	12	TRBD2	NA	TRBJ2-7	ASSTTSGGTKQY
TRBV18	12	TRBD1	few	TRBJ2-7	ASSPLPGGYEQY
TRBV7-9	12	TRBD2	few	TRBJ2-5	ASSLPTSSGTQY
TRBV5-4	12	NA	NA	TRBJ1-2	ASSFLQANYGYT
TRBV27	12	TRBD1	few	TRBJ1-1	ASSTDRGRTEAF
TRBV4-3	15	TRBD1	few	TRBJ2-7	ASSQEPPGQGASEQY
TRBV2	12	NA	NA	TRBJ2-3	ASKASRVTDTQY
TRBV19	12	TRBD2	many	TRBJ2-1	ASSWLAGANEQF
TRBV2	13	NA	few	TRBJ2-1	ASRESGFGYNEQF
TRBV19	14	NA	NA	TRBJ2-1	ASSIKGGAAYNEQF
TRBV5-1	12	TRBD1	few	TRBJ2-5	ASSFGQGQETQY
TRBV7-2	11	TRBD1	few	TRBJ1-5	ASSRTGDQPQH
TRBV10-2	13	NA	NA	TRBJ2-5	ASIQRSGGQETQY
TRBV21-1	15	NA	few	TRBJ1-2	ASSKVYTDRADYGYT
TRBV5-1	13	NA	NA	TRBJ1-5	ASVPEAYSNQPQH
TRBV5-1	12	NA	few	TRBJ2-3	ASSLGIATDTQY
TRBV11-3	13	NA	NA	TRBJ2-1	ASSLWGGIHNEQF
TRBV6-5	14	TRBD2	NA	TRBJ2-2	ASSYIGGGNTGELF
TRBV4-1	14	TRBD2	NA	TRBJ2-1	ASRESGGHSYNEQF
TRBV11-2	12	NA	NA	TRBJ1-1	ASTSPGRESRAF
TRBV6-1	10	NA	NA	TRBJ1-4	ASRIDRTKLF
TRBV4-1	13	NA	NA	TRBJ2-7	ASSHPPTGGYEQY
TRBV7-7	15	NA	few	TRBJ1-5	ASSFRLWGRAFQPQH
TRBV9	14	TRBD2	NA	TRBJ2-3	ASSVSASGGTDTQY
TRBV2	13	TRBD2	NA	TRBJ2-5	ASSDGTSGQETQY
TRBV6-5	13	NA	few	TRBJ1-5	ASSYYQDSNQPQH
TRBV15	14	TRBD1	NA	TRBJ1-5	ATSRDPGGVGQPQH
TRBV29-1	11	NA	NA	NA	SVGGLGAYEQY
TRBV2	12	NA	NA	TRBJ2-5	ASSDGRGFETQY
TRBV5-4	11	NA	NA	TRBJ2-5	ASRWTDQETQY
TRBV19	12	NA	NA	TRBJ2-5	ASSTRDILVTQY
TRBV7-9	15	NA	NA	TRBJ2-1	ASSVTLGSVTYNEQF
TRBV6-6	12	TRBD1	few	TRBJ1-2	ASSSGGEVYGYT
TRBV13	12	TRBD1	few	TRBJ2-7	ASIRQGTSYEQY
TRBV4-1	14	TRBD2	few	TRBJ2-3	ASSLSGGSYTDTQY